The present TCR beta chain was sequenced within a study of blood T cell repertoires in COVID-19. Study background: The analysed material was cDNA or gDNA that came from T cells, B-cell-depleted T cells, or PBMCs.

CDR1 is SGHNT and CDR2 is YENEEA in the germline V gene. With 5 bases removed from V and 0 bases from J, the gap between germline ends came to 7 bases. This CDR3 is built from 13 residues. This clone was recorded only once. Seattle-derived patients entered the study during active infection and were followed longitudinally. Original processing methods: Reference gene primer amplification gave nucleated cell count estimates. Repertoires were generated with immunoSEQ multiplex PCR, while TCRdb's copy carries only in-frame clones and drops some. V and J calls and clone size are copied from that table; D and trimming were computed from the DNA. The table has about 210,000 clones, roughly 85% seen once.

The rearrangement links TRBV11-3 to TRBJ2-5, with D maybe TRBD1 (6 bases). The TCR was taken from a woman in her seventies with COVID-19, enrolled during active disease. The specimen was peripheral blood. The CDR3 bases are TGTGCCAGCAGCCGGGACAACCAAGAGACCCAGTACTTC. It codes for CASSRDNQETQYF.